The entry below gives a single T cell receptor beta chain sequence along with its context. The specificity of this receptor is unknown. Base qualities were left out, and no much larger clone turns up one base away. For sequencing, an Illumina HiSeq 2500 was employed. Quantitative 5'-RACE with molecular barcodes was used to prepare TCR beta libraries. The authors' analysis ran thus. A new computational method, built on a probabilistic model of VDJ rearrangement, was used to identify disease-linked TCR variants. TCRdb trimmed public reads at Q25 via fastp, called clones via MiXCR and kept in-frame beta chains. Rows are combined by CDR3 protein, so each entry shows the most common genes and DNA. TCRdb, rather than the study authors, made the V and J calls. Recorded for this sample are 300,000 to 350,000 distinct CDR3 sequences; about 15% of them occurred a single time. Approximately 1.1% of the sample belongs to the ten largest clones.

Measured from the cysteine to the phenylalanine, the CDR3 is 14 residues long. The DNA shown is the 42-base CDR3, in frame from base 1. V loses 4 bases of germline sequence and J loses 8 bases, and the interval between the two ends is 19 bases. Sequences SGHRS (CDR1) and YFSETQ (CDR2) are obtained from the germline V gene. This sample is part of a study of CD8 T cells in ankylosing spondylitis (dated by TCRdb to about 2017). Looking at the study overall: To find TCR variants linked to disease, the study profiled T cell receptor beta repertoires in ankylosing spondylitis patients and healthy donors. In total, the full study cohort was made up of some 110 healthy donors and about two dozen ankylosing spondylitis patients. Peripheral blood samples were taken, and synovial fluid was additionally collected from ankylosing spondylitis patients.

The paper's findings and limits, for the study overall: The disease-linked clones had a CD8+ phenotype and were found at relatively low frequencies in peripheral blood. Significant enrichment of the disease-linked clones was reported in matched synovial fluid samples from ankylosing spondylitis patients. Blood from ankylosing spondylitis patients appeared to be characterized by a TCR beta motif composed of under 10 highly homologous amino acid variants. Some motif variants had previously been reported in the synovial fluid and blood of reactive arthritis patients, which suggests shared mechanisms of disease initiation.

This TCR derives from a male donor with ankylosing spondylitis or in good health (not recorded which). The sequencing input was blood, either unsorted or a sorted T cell fraction (not recorded which). The rearrangement joined TRBV5-1 to TRBJ2-7, with the D segment identity uncertain. The encoded CDR3 is CASSPGWDPTKQYF. The DNA sequence follows: TGCGCCAGCAGCCCGGGCTGGGATCCTACGAAGCAGTACTTC.